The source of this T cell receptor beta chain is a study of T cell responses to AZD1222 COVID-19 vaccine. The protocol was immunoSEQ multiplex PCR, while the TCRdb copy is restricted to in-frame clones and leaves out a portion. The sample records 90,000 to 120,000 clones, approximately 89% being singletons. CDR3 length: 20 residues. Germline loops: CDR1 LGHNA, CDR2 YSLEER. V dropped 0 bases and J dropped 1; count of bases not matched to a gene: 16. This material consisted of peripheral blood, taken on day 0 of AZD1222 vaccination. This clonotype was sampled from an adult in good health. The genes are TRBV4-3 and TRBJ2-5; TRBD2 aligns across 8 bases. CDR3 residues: CASSQEPYSLAGKVQETQYF. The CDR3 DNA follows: TGCGCCAGCAGCCAAGAGCCGTACTCCTTAGCGGGAAAGGTCCAAGAGACCCAGTACTTC.